This TCR beta chain was recorded in a study of blood T cells in healthy people across ages. Trimming at V came to 10 bases and at J to 3 bases, leaving 7 bases not matched to a gene. The CDR3 loop spans 13 amino acids. Germline V gene lookup returns CDR1 ENHRY and CDR2 SYGVKD. Primers used in a second PCR of roughly 6 to 11 cycles were a sample-barcoded 5' primer and a J-beta primer mix. Each cDNA molecule was tagged by a template-switch adaptor that had 12 random nucleotides. TCRdb re-called the 5' RACE reads with MiXCR, one entry per CDR3 protein. The sample holds hundreds of thousands of distinct CDR3 sequences, roughly 60% seen once.

The material sequenced was blood. This sequence was found in a young man in good health. The chain recombines TRBV10-3 with TRBJ2-3; 7 bases align to TRBD1. This CDR3 is CATATGSTDTQYF. In DNA, the CDR3 is TGTGCCACCGCGACAGGGTCTACAGATACGCAGTATTTT.